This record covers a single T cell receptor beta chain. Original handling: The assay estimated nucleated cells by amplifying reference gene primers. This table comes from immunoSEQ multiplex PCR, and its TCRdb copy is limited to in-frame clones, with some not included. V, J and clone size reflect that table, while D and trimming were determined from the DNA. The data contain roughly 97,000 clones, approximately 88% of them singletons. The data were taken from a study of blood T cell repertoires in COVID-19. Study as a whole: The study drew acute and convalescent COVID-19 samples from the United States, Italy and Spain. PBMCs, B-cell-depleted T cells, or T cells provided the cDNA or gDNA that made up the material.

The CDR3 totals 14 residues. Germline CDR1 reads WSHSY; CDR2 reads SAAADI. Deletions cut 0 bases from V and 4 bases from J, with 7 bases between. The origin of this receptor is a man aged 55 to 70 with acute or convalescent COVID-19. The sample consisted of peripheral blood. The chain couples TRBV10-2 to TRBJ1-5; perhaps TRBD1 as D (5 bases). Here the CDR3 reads CASSESGGNQPQHF. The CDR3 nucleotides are TGCGCCAGCAGTGAGTCCGGGGGAAATCAGCCCCAGCATTTT.